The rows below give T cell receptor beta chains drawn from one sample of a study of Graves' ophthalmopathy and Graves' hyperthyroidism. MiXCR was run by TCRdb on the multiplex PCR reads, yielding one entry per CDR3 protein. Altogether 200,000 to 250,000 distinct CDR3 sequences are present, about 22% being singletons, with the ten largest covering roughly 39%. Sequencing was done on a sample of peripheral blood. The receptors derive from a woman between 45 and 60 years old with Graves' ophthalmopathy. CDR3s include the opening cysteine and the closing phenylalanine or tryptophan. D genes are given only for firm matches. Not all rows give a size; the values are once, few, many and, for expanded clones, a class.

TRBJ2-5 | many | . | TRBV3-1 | TGTGCCAGCAGCCAATACAAGGGACCCAAGGCGACCCAGTACTTC | CASSQYKGPKATQYF
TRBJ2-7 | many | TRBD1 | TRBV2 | TGTGCCAGCAGTGGACAGGGTCGAAGCGACGAGCAGTACTTC | CASSGQGRSDEQYF
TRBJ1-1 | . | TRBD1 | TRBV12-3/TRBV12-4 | TGTGCCAGCAGGACCCGACAGGGGAGAGGAAACACTGAAGCTTTCTTT | CASRTRQGRGNTEAFF
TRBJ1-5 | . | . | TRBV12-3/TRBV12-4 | TGTGCCAGCATGGAGCGTTATCAGCCCCAGCATTTT | CASMERYQPQHF
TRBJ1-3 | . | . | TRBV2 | TGTGCCAGCACGTGGAACACCATATATTTT | CASTWNTIYF
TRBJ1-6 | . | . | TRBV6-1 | TGTGCCAGCAGTGACTTAGACCGGGAATCACCCCTCCACTTT | CASSDLDRESPLHF
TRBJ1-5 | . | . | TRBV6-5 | TGTGCCAGCAGTTACTCGGGGGGCCTTAGCAATCAGCCCCAGCATTTT | CASSYSGGLSNQPQHF
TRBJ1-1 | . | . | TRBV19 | TGTGCCACTAGTATAGTAGGTTTAGGGAGGAACACTGAAGCTCTCTTT | CATSIVGLGRNTEALF
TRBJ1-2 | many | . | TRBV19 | TGTGCCAGTGGTGGTCGGGACACCGTATTCTATGGCTACACCTTC | CASGGRDTVFYGYTF
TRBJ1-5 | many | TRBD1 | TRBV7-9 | TGTGCCGTCCGGGACAGGGATTCGTTTCAGCCCCAGCATTTT | CAVRDRDSFQPQHF
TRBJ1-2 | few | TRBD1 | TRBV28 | TGTGCCAGCATCTCAGGGGGATATGGCTACACCTTC | CASISGGYGYTF
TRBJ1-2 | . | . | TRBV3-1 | TGTGCCAGCAGCCAAGGGGTTGCAGGAGCTAACTATGGCTACACCTTC | CASSQGVAGANYGYTF
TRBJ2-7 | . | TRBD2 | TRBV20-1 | TGCAGTGCTAGACCCTTAGCGGGAGATACCTACGAGCAGTACTTC | CSARPLAGDTYEQYF
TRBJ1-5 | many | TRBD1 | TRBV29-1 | TGCAGCGCCGCGACAGGGGGCGCGTCTCAGCCCCAGCATTTT | CSAATGGASQPQHF
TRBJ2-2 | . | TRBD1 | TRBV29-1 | TGCAGCGTCTCGGACAGGACGAACACCGGGGAGCTGTTTTTT | CSVSDRTNTGELFF
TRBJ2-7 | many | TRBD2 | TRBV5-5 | TGTGCCAGCAGCCGGACTAGCGGGAGGACCTACTTC | CASSRTSGRTYF
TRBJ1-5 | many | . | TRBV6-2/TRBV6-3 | TGTGCCAGCAGACAGACCAATCAGCCCCAGCATTTT | CASRQTNQPQHF
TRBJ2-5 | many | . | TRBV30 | TGTGCCTGGAGTGCACGGGAGACCCAGTACTTC | CAWSARETQYF
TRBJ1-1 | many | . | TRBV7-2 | TGTGCCAGCAGCCCCATGACACTGAACACTGAAGCTTTCTTT | CASSPMTLNTEAFF
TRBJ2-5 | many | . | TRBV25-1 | TGTGCCACGACCGTTATAGGCCAAGAGACCCAGTACTTC | CATTVIGQETQYF
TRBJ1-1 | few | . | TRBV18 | TGTGCCAGCTCACAAGACAGCCCTAAAACTGAAGCTTTCTTT | CASSQDSPKTEAFF
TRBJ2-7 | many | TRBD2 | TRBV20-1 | TGCAGTGCTAGTCTACTGCGGGAGGGCGAGCAGTACTTC | CSASLLREGEQYF
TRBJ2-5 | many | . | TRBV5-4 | TGTGCCAGCAGGCCGAGTACGGTTAGACCATTAGAGACCCAGTACTTC | CASRPSTVRPLETQYF
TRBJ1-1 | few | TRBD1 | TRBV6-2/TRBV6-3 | TGTGCCAGCAGTTACGAAGGACAGGGGAACACTGAAGCTTTCTTT | CASSYEGQGNTEAFF
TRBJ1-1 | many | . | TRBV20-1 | TGCAGCCCGGACAGAACTAAGAACACTGAAGCTTTCTTT | CSPDRTKNTEAFF
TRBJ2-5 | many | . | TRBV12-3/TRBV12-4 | TGTGCCAGCAGTTTATCTACAGAACAAGAGACCCAGTACTTC | CASSLSTEQETQYF
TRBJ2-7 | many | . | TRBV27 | TGTGCCAGCACTAAAGGAGAGGGGCACGAGCAGTACTTC | CASTKGEGHEQYF
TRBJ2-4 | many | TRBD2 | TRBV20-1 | TGCAGTGCTAGAGATCTGGCGGGAGGGCGTGACATTCAGTACTTC | CSARDLAGGRDIQYF
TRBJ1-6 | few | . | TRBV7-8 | TGTGCCAGCAGCTTTGCCGAAGGGAATAATTCACCCCTCCACTTT | CASSFAEGNNSPLHF
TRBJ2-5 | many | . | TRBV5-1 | TGCGCCAGCAGGTTTAAAGAGACCCAGTACTTC | CASRFKETQYF
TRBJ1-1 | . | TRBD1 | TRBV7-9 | TGTGCCAGCAGCCCCCTTGAGACAGGGGGAACTGAAGCTTTCTTT | CASSPLETGGTEAFF
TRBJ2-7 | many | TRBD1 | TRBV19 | TGTGCCAGTAGTCAGAACAGGGGCGACGAGCAGTACTTC | CASSQNRGDEQYF
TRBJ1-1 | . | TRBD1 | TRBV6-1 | TGTGCCAGCAGTGCAGCAACAGGGGGGTACACTGAAGCTTTCTTT | CASSAATGGYTEAFF